The 17 T cell receptor beta chains given below trace back to one sample, sequenced in a study of shared clonotypes between healthy human individuals (dated by TCRdb to 2018 to 2020). The library was obtained by the immunoSEQ multiplex PCR assay. Drawn from immuneACCESS, this table holds only the in-frame rearrangements with V and J called that TCRdb kept. Clones are partly lost; checked studies trace under half to an unresolved V gene and leave the rest unexplained. Present in this sample are millions of clones, 85% to 95% of which were seen just once. 0.13% to 0.15% of the sample is in the top ten clones. The specimen sequenced was naive CD4+ T cells sorted from blood. What this sample's cell subset or site label stands for: CD45RA+ positively selected. These receptors all stem from a man aged 18 to 30 in good health.

V usage is TRBV19 and J usage is TRBJ2-7; D is possibly TRBD1 or TRBD2 (6 bases each). V shed 3 bases and J shed 3 bases, with 21 bases lying between them. The CDR3 extends over 17 amino acids. Germline CDR1 LNHDA, CDR2 SQIVND (reference sequence). DNA for the CDR3: TGTGCCAGTAGTATTTCGGGGGCCAAGGGGGATCGCTACGAGCAGTACTTC. Translation: CASSISGAKGDRYEQYF.

This clone was seen only once. The chain carries TRBV7-2 and TRBJ2-7; possibly TRBD2 for D (5 bases). Trimming left V 1 base short and J 4 bases short, with 14 bases between. The CDR3 contains 15 residues. Looked up from germline, CDR1 is SGHTA and CDR2 is FQGNSA. This CDR3 reads CASSLDSVSGYEQYF. In nucleotides, the CDR3 is TGTGCCAGCAGCTTAGATAGCGTCAGCGGTTACGAGCAGTACTTC.

The rearrangement joins TRBV18 to TRBJ2-7; D remains unclear. This CDR3 spans 13 amino acids. Germline lookup yields CDR1 KGHSH and CDR2 LQKENI. V gave up 0 bases and J gave up 6 bases, with 9 bases separating them. The CDR3 bases are TGTGCCAGCTCACCACCGGTGTGGTCCGAGCAGTACTTC. The encoded protein is CASSPPVWSEQYF.

The V call is TRBV5-1, the J call TRBJ2-1; D might be TRBD2 (5 bases). This CDR3 is 14 amino acids long. Per germline, CDR1 SGHRS and CDR2 YFSETQ. Between the trimmed V and J ends, which lost 7 bases and 9 bases, there was a span of 20 bases. DNA for the CDR3: TGCGCCAGCGCCCTTCGTGCAATCGAGGGTGAGCAGTTCTTC. Translation: CASALRAIEGEQFF.

The DNA for the CDR3 is TGCGCCAGCAGCCTCCGAGGGGGGCAAAACAATGAGCAGTTCTTC. Protein: CASSLRGGQNNEQFF. The rearrangement uses TRBV5-1 and TRBJ2-1; D assignment may be TRBD1 or TRBD2 (6 bases each). From germline, CDR1 is SGHRS and CDR2 YFSETQ. The CDR3 is 15 residues long. V dropped 4 bases and J dropped 5 bases, with 16 bases sitting between them.

The V gene is TRBV6-1, the J gene TRBJ2-7, with 7 bases that match TRBD1. V shed 3 bases and J 2 bases; nucleotides not matched to a gene: 7. This CDR3 has 15 residues. CDR1 is MNHNS, CDR2 SASEGT, per germline. CDR3 protein: CASSETGRTPYEQYF. CDR3 sequence (DNA): TGTGCCAGCAGTGAGACAGGGAGAACCCCCTACGAGCAGTACTTC.

The chain uses TRBV10-1 and TRBJ1-3; D not resolved. The CDR3 covers 15 residues. Trimming pared 3 bases from V and 2 bases from J, leaving 11 bases between. Germline-derived CDR1 and CDR2 are WNHNN and SYGVQD (reference sequence). The CDR3 loop reads CASSDGGGPGNTIYF. Here the CDR3 DNA reads TGCGCCAGCAGTGACGGCGGAGGGCCTGGAAACACCATATATTTT.

The chain links TRBV10-3 to TRBJ2-5; perhaps TRBD2 as D (5 bases). With the DNA end fitting TRBJ2-7 better, the J assignment may be wrong. The CDR3 runs to 12 residues. The germline V gene has CDR1 ENHRY and CDR2 SYGVKD. This chain's CDR3 is CAISETAGEQYF. CDR3 bases: TGTGCCATCAGTGAGACGGCGGGCGAGCAGTACTTC.

V and J are TRBV11-2 and TRBJ2-1, with TRBD2 matching over 8 bases. Germline V CDR1 and CDR2: SGHAT, FQNNGV. J was trimmed by 3 bases and V by 4 bases; bases with no gene match: 2. This CDR3 spans 14 amino acids. As DNA, the CDR3 is TGTGCCAGCAGCTACGGGACTAGCTACAATGAGCAGTTCTTC. It is translated as CASSYGTSYNEQFF.

V is TRBV10-1 and J is TRBJ1-5; no firm D call. The germline V and J ends were trimmed by 10 bases and 3 bases, with 19 bases remaining between them. Looked up from germline, CDR1 is WNHNN and CDR2 is SYGVQD (reference sequence). CDR3 length: 15 residues. The CDR3: CANSTRRRFNQPQHF. The CDR3, as DNA: TGCGCCAACTCGACTCGGCGGCGTTTCAATCAGCCCCAGCATTTT.

The genes are TRBV2 and TRBJ2-2; a weak D match, TRBD2 (6 bases). Germline V gives CDR1 SNHLY, CDR2 FYNNEI. The CDR3 sequence is 14 residues long. Trimming stripped 6 bases from V and 1 base from J, with 9 bases between. The CDR3 region is CASSVAENTGELFF. In DNA, the CDR3 is TGTGCCAGCAGCGTAGCGGAGAACACCGGGGAGCTGTTTTTT.

The gene calls are TRBV6-1 and TRBJ1-2, with a tentative D call TRBD1 (5 bases). Germline loops: CDR1 MNHNS, CDR2 SASEGT. The V gene lost 6 bases and the J gene lost 0 bases, with 14 bases spanning the gap. The length of the CDR3 is 15 residues. The chain's CDR3 is CASSRQGKTNYGYTF. The CDR3 DNA sequence: TGTGCCAGCAGCAGGCAGGGCAAGACTAACTATGGCTACACCTTC.

V gene TRBV19 combines with J gene TRBJ2-4; D is possibly TRBD2 (7 bases). This CDR3 is built from 14 residues. Trimming stripped 5 bases from V and 2 bases from J, with 10 bases between. Germline lookup yields CDR1 LNHDA and CDR2 SQIVND (reference sequence). CDR3 nucleotide sequence: TGTGCCAGTAGTGGGGGGGCGTCCAAAAACATTCAGTACTTC. Encoded protein: CASSGGASKNIQYF.

The V call is TRBV4-1, the J call TRBJ1-1; D gene ambiguous. This CDR3 is 14 amino acids long. Germline V gene lookup returns CDR1 MGHRA and CDR2 YSYEKL. V was pared by 3 bases and J by 3 bases, with 11 bases between. CDR3 in DNA: TGCGCCAGCAGCCACGCCGGGAGGGACACTGAAGCTTTCTTT. Its translation: CASSHAGRDTEAFF.

The chain joins TRBV4-2 to TRBJ2-3; 7 nucleotides match TRBD2. CDR1 LGHNA and CDR2 YNFKEQ come from the germline V gene. After removal of 0 bases from V and 2 bases from J, the junction contained 5 bases not matched to a gene. The CDR3 is made up of 16 amino acids. CDR3 sequence: CASSQDTGGDTDTQYF. In DNA form, the CDR3 reads TGTGCCAGCAGCCAAGATACGGGGGGAGACACAGATACGCAGTATTTT.

The rearrangement joins TRBV10-2 to TRBJ1-3; possibly TRBD1 for D (5 bases). Germline V gene data show CDR1 as WSHSY and CDR2 as SAAADI. Trimming shortened V by 4 bases and J by 5 bases, and 12 bases separated the two germline ends. The length of the CDR3 is 14 residues. CDR3 coding DNA: TGCGCCAGCAGTGTGCCAGGGAATAGAAACACCATATATTTT. It translates to CASSVPGNRNTIYF.

V is TRBV27 and J is TRBJ1-1, with 7 bases that match TRBD1. The junction had 20 bases not matched to a gene; V was cut back by 7 bases and J by 3 bases. The CDR3 extends over 18 amino acids. Germline lookup yields CDR1 MNHEY and CDR2 SMNVEV (reference sequence). The CDR3 sequence: CASTRRATGLPGDTEAFF. The CDR3 DNA reads as TGTGCCAGCACTAGGCGAGCGACAGGGTTACCTGGGGACACTGAAGCTTTCTTT.